This is a list of T cell receptor beta chains from one sample in a study of OX40 agonist ivuxolimab in advanced cancers. Assay: immunoSEQ multiplex PCR; the TCRdb copy retains only in-frame clones and omits some. The sample has more than 25,000 clones; about four fifths are singletons. The sample was CD4+ or CD8+ T cells sorted from blood, taken in a trial of the OX40 agonist ivuxolimab. The origin of the receptors is an adult with an advanced solid tumor such as melanoma, head and neck, liver or kidney cancer. CDR3s include the opening cysteine and the closing phenylalanine or tryptophan. Fields, in order: V gene, J gene, clone size, D gene, CDR3 protein, CDR3 DNA. The D gene is left open where the match is weak. Clone size is not always given. Where it is, it says once, few, many or a class for expanded clones.

TRBV6-5,TRBJ2-7,NA,NA,CASSYSGSSYEQYF,TGTGCCAGCAGTTACTCGGGGAGCTCCTACGAGCAGTACTTC
TRBV4-2,TRBJ1-5,once,NA,CASSFGRVDQPQHF,TGTGCCAGCAGCTTCGGCAGGGTTGATCAGCCCCAGCATTTT
TRBV7-9,TRBJ1-4,NA,TRBD1,CASSSPGQGVYNEKLFF,TGTGCCAGCAGCTCCCCCGGTCAGGGGGTTTATAATGAAAAACTGTTTTTT
TRBV6-1,TRBJ1-6,NA,NA,CASSEARGGYNSPLHF,TGTGCCAGCAGTGAAGCGCGGGGAGGTTATAATTCACCCCTCCACTTT
TRBV10-1,TRBJ2-7,NA,NA,CASSGPGQPYEQYF,TGCGCCAGCAGTGGACCGGGTCAGCCTTACGAGCAGTACTTC
TRBV6-5,TRBJ1-1,NA,TRBD1,CASSYGVQGIDTEAFF,TGTGCCAGCAGTTACGGGGTACAGGGGATCGACACTGAAGCTTTCTTT
TRBV7-9,TRBJ1-2,NA,NA,CASGAPAYGYTF,TGTGCCAGCGGGGCACCAGCGTATGGCTACACCTTC
TRBV7-2,TRBJ1-1,NA,TRBD1,CASSLAPAGGSTEAFF,TGTGCCAGCAGCTTAGCGCCCGCAGGGGGGAGCACTGAAGCTTTCTTT
TRBV19,TRBJ1-1,few,NA,CASGQGVYTEAFF,TGTGCCAGTGGTCAGGGAGTGTACACTGAAGCTTTCTTT
TRBV7-2,TRBJ1-4,NA,TRBD1,CASSLPSWTGPGELFF,TGTGCCAGCAGCCTACCCTCATGGACAGGCCCTGGGGAACTGTTTTTT
TRBV2,TRBJ2-7,medium-sized,NA,CASSELGYEQYF,TGTGCCAGCAGTGAACTGGGCTACGAGCAGTACTTC
TRBV6-5,TRBJ2-2,NA,NA,CASSYSFDSGGELFF,TGTGCCAGCAGTTACTCGTTCGACAGCGGCGGGGAGCTGTTTTTT
TRBV5-4,TRBJ2-7,once,NA,CASSFGVGREQYF,TGTGCCAGCAGCTTTGGTGTAGGGCGGGAGCAGTACTTC
TRBV6-1,TRBJ2-5,few,NA,CASTQGRAVQETQYF,TGTGCCAGCACCCAGGGACGGGCGGTCCAAGAGACCCAGTACTTC
TRBV7-3,TRBJ2-5,NA,NA,CASSIRSQETQYF,TGTGCCAGCAGTATTAGGTCCCAAGAGACCCAGTACTTC
TRBV5-1,TRBJ2-1,NA,TRBD2,CASSWPGTSGGAYNEQFF,TGCGCCAGCAGCTGGCCCGGGACTAGCGGGGGGGCCTACAATGAGCAGTTCTTC
TRBV7-2,TRBJ2-7,NA,NA,CASSLNRETYEQYF,TGTGCCAGCAGCTTAAACCGGGAAACCTACGAGCAGTACTTC
TRBV19,TRBJ1-1,few,TRBD1,CASSARDRVIMNTEAFF,TGTGCCAGTAGTGCCCGGGACAGGGTAATCATGAACACTGAAGCTTTCTTT
TRBV10-1,TRBJ2-7,NA,NA,CASSGQGGSYEQYF,TGCGCCAGCAGTGGGCAAGGGGGCTCCTACGAGCAGTACTTC
TRBV4-1,TRBJ2-1,NA,TRBD2,CASSQEGGAGGWRYNEQFF,TGCGCCAGCAGCCAAGAGGGTGGAGCGGGGGGTTGGCGATACAATGAGCAGTTCTTC
TRBV4-1,TRBJ1-5,NA,NA,CASSRGFSQARAAYSNQPQHF,TGCGCCAGCAGCCGGGGTTTCAGTCAAGCCCGAGCCGCTTATAGCAATCAGCCCCAGCATTTT
TRBV7-9,TRBJ1-1,NA,TRBD1,CASSSTTGGKTEAFF,TGTGCCAGCAGCTCGACGACAGGGGGTAAAACTGAAGCTTTCTTT
TRBV2,TRBJ2-7,NA,NA,CASSERLTEIKSEQYF,TGTGCCAGCAGTGAAAGGCTCACAGAGATTAAATCCGAGCAGTACTTC
TRBV19,TRBJ2-1,NA,NA,CASQWGNRVNEQFF,TGTGCCAGTCAATGGGGGAATCGGGTCAATGAGCAGTTCTTC
TRBV5-5,TRBJ1-6,NA,NA,CASSFETYSPLHF,TGTGCCAGCAGCTTCGAGACATATTCACCCCTCCACTTT
TRBV5-1,TRBJ1-1,NA,NA,CASSLGEGDTEAFF,TGCGCCAGCAGCTTGGGGGAGGGGGACACTGAAGCTTTCTTT
TRBV27,TRBJ2-1,NA,TRBD1,CASSSDRDLSYNEQFF,TGTGCCAGCAGTTCCGACAGGGACCTCTCCTACAATGAGCAGTTCTTC
TRBV7-9,TRBJ1-2,once,NA,CASSRGGRHDYGYTF,TGTGCCAGCAGCCGAGGGGGAAGGCATGACTATGGCTACACCTTC
TRBV6-1,TRBJ1-1,NA,NA,CASKRQSNTEAFF,TGTGCCAGCAAGAGACAGTCCAACACTGAAGCTTTCTTT
TRBV2,TRBJ1-1,NA,NA,CASSVPADTMNTEAFF,TGTGCCAGCAGTGTACCCGCCGACACCATGAACACTGAAGCTTTCTTT
TRBV14,TRBJ1-2,NA,NA,CASSQDQIGRGYGYTF,TGTGCCAGCAGCCAAGACCAGATTGGCAGGGGATATGGCTACACCTTC
TRBV5-6,TRBJ1-1,NA,TRBD1,CASSPRTGGGEAFF,TGTGCCAGCAGCCCGAGGACAGGGGGTGGTGAAGCTTTCTTT
TRBV5-6,TRBJ1-6,NA,NA,CASSSRMDSSLNSPLHF,TGTGCCAGCAGCTCACGAATGGACTCGTCCCTAAATTCACCCCTCCACTTT
TRBV5-1,TRBJ2-2,NA,NA,CASSLGWTTGELFF,TGCGCCAGCAGCTTGGGCTGGACCACCGGGGAGCTGTTTTTT
TRBV5-1,TRBJ1-2,NA,NA,CASSLFDNYGYTF,TGCGCCAGCAGCTTGTTTGATAACTATGGCTACACCTTC
TRBV19,TRBJ2-3,NA,NA,CASSIGSQGYDTQYF,TGTGCCAGTAGTATAGGCAGCCAGGGGTATGATACGCAGTATTTT
TRBV27,TRBJ2-7,NA,NA,CASSDWGPGYEQYF,TGTGCCAGCAGTGATTGGGGGCCGGGCTACGAGCAGTACTTC
TRBV27,TRBJ2-7,NA,NA,CASSLGAGLYEQYF,TGTGCCAGCAGTTTGGGGGCAGGGTTATACGAGCAGTACTTC
TRBV4-1,TRBJ1-6,NA,NA,CASSQDRDTRSYNSPLHF,TGCGCCAGCAGCCAAGATCGGGACACCCGCTCCTATAATTCACCCCTCCACTTT
TRBV18,TRBJ2-4,once,TRBD1,CASSPPGGNIQYF,TGTGCCAGCTCACCGCCAGGGGGAAACATTCAGTACTTC
TRBV30,TRBJ1-1,NA,TRBD1,CAWSNGQGDTEAFF,TGTGCCTGGAGTAACGGACAGGGGGACACTGAAGCTTTCTTT
TRBV28,TRBJ2-7,NA,NA,CASSSRGYSYEQYF,TGTGCCAGCAGTTCCCGGGGCTATTCCTACGAGCAGTACTTC
TRBV13,TRBJ2-7,NA,NA,CASSLGWGRNEQYF,TGTGCCAGCAGCTTAGGTTGGGGGCGCAACGAGCAGTACTTC
TRBV21-1,TRBJ2-6,NA,NA,CASSASGAGIDFSGANVLTF,TGTGCCAGCAGCGCCAGTGGGGCGGGGATAGATTTCTCTGGGGCCAACGTCCTGACTTTC
TRBV4-1,TRBJ1-1,few,NA,CASSQGERTEAFF,TGCGCCAGCAGCCAAGGTGAGAGGACTGAAGCTTTCTTT
TRBV7-8,TRBJ2-5,NA,TRBD2,CASSLEGLAGGEETQYF,TGTGCCAGCAGCTTAGAAGGACTAGCGGGGGGGGAAGAGACCCAGTACTTC
TRBV28,TRBJ1-6,NA,TRBD1,CASSPGTGGNSPLHF,TGTGCCAGCAGTCCAGGGACAGGGGGGAATTCACCCCTCCACTTT
TRBV10-3,TRBJ2-1,NA,NA,CAISESTGYSSYNEQFF,TGTGCCATCAGTGAGTCGACGGGGTACAGCTCCTACAATGAGCAGTTCTTC
TRBV1,TRBJ1-5,NA,NA,CTSSRGGNQPQHF,TGCACCAGCAGCCGGGGGGGCAATCAGCCCCAGCATTTT
TRBV19,TRBJ1-5,NA,NA,CASSLTGTNYQPQHF,TGTGCCAGTAGTTTGACCGGGACAAACTATCAGCCCCAGCATTTT
TRBV10-2,TRBJ2-3,NA,NA,CASSSGNLYTDTQYF,TGCGCCAGCAGTAGCGGCAACCTATACACAGATACGCAGTATTTT
TRBV27,TRBJ1-6,NA,TRBD1,CASSWGQGGNSPLHF,TGTGCCAGCAGTTGGGGACAGGGAGGTAATTCACCCCTCCACTTT
TRBV5-4,TRBJ2-3,few,TRBD1,CATRQGSDTQYF,TGTGCCACAAGACAGGGCTCAGATACGCAGTATTTT
TRBV5-1,TRBJ1-3,NA,NA,CASSSYGGSGNTIYF,TGCGCCAGCAGCTCCTACGGGGGCTCTGGAAACACCATATATTTT
TRBV4-1,TRBJ2-7,NA,TRBD2,CASSWSSGADYEQYF,TGCGCCAGCAGCTGGAGTAGCGGGGCCGACTACGAGCAGTACTTC
TRBV14,TRBJ2-5,NA,NA,CASSQEGEETQYF,TGTGCCAGCAGCCAAGAAGGGGAAGAGACCCAGTACTTC
TRBV4-2,TRBJ2-7,once,TRBD2,CASSQEERGGSYEQYF,TGTGCCAGCAGCCAAGAGGAGCGGGGTGGCTCCTACGAGCAGTACTTC
TRBV4-1,TRBJ2-5,few,TRBD2,CASSDYGTSEETQYF,TGCGCCAGCAGCGACTACGGGACTAGCGAGGAGACCCAGTACTTC
TRBV7-6,TRBJ2-5,NA,NA,CASSLGSWGGGETQYF,TGTGCCAGCAGCTTAGGTTCCTGGGGAGGAGGAGAGACCCAGTACTTC
TRBV21-1,TRBJ1-1,once,NA,CASSRGDGSNTEAFF,TGTGCCAGCAGCAGGGGAGACGGTTCGAACACTGAAGCTTTCTTT